This T cell receptor beta chain is from a study of metastatic and nonmetastatic thyroid tumors (dated by TCRdb to the early 2020s). With regard to the full study: The researchers compared repertoires between peripheral blood samples and tumor or nodule tissue samples from patients with malignant or benign thyroid disease. What the study reported, not specific to this receptor: In both blood and tumor samples, malignant tumors were reported to have significantly higher TCR beta diversity than benign nodules.

The library came from PCR. Sequencing used an Illumina HiSeq 4000. The TCR beta-chain CDR3 region of each patient was profiled by high-throughput sequencing. The study's own analysis went as follows. The researchers built a classifier to tell apart papillary thyroid cancer patients with distant metastasis, based on CDR3 differences among clinicopathological groups. The Shannon index was used to measure repertoire diversity, and the Morisita-Horn index was used to measure how similar tumor and blood repertoires were. TCRdb passed the public sequencing reads through fastp at Q25 and MiXCR, retaining productive beta sequences. TCRdb, not the authors, supplied the V and J calls. For this sample the table gives tens of thousands of clones, of which less than 30% were detected only once. The ten largest clones represent 11% of the sample. CDR1 MNHNS and CDR2 SASEGT are derived from the germline V gene. The junction shows trimming of 8 bases on V and 0 bases on J, plus 10 bases between the germline ends. The CDR3, cysteine through phenylalanine, is 14 amino acids long. The retained sequence is limited to the CDR3, 42 bases, with the frame set at the first base.

Worth noting for this clone: The specificity of this receptor is unknown. Base qualities are missing; no much larger clone stands one base away.

No patient had received any treatment before thyroid surgery. Using T-cell receptor beta sequencing, the study looked back at clinical samples from patients collected from the early 2010s to the late 2010s. Sequencing was done on a sample of blood. The rearrangement joined TRBV6-1 to TRBJ2-2, and the D gene may be TRBD2, 5 bases matching. This clonotype originated in a male donor with papillary thyroid cancer or a benign thyroid nodule (not recorded which). Some clones in this sample may be carry-over from other donors' samples. The DNA sequence reads TGTGCCAGCCGGGGAAGCTCGAACACCGGGGAGCTGTTTTTT. This translates into CASRGSSNTGELFF.